This TCR beta chain was recovered during a study of blood T cell repertoires in COVID-19. How the authors handled the data: Reference gene primer amplification gave estimated nucleated cell counts. Assay used: immunoSEQ multiplex PCR; TCRdb lists only in-frame clones, some missing. The V and J calls and clone size come from that table; D and trimming were worked out from the DNA. The sample records under 500,000 clones, roughly nine tenths being singletons. The ends were cut back, 9 bases at V and 0 bases at J, with 7 bases in the middle. CDR3 size: 12 residues. The germline V gene has CDR1 MDHEN and CDR2 SYDVKM.

Sequencing input: PBMCs or T cells enriched from blood (not recorded which). This rearrangement joins TRBV28 to TRBJ2-3; no firm D call. This clonotype originated in a man aged 25 to 40 who had recovered from COVID-19. CDR3 DNA: TGTGCCAGTGCGGTTAGCACAGATACGCAGTATTTT. Translation: CASAVSTDTQYF.